The 22 T cell receptor beta chains listed next were all sequenced from one sample in a study of blood T cell repertoires in COVID-19. This table comes from immunoSEQ multiplex PCR, and its TCRdb copy is limited to in-frame clones, with some not included. The repertoire includes approximately 170,000 clones, approximately 81% of them detected once, and roughly a tenth sits in the top ten. Sequenced input: peripheral blood. These receptors were obtained from a woman aged 80 or older with active or convalescent COVID-19.

This chain links TRBV19 with TRBJ1-3; D remains unclear. Trimming cost V 6 bases and J 2 bases, with 8 bases left between them. The germline V gene encodes CDR1 LNHDA and CDR2 SQIVND (reference sequence). The length of the CDR3 is 13 residues. The CDR3 DNA sequence: TGTGCCAGTAGGAGGGTAACTGGAAACACCATATATTTT. Its translation: CASRRVTGNTIYF.

The chain uses TRBV6-5 and TRBJ2-5; 8 positions agree with TRBD2. Losses at the gene ends were 5 bases for V and 4 bases for J; bases not matched to a gene: 3. Germline V gives CDR1 MNHEY, CDR2 SVGAGI. This CDR3 is 13 amino acids long. The CDR3 sequence is CASSIAGRETQYF. The DNA for the CDR3 is TGTGCCAGCAGTATAGCGGGAAGAGAGACCCAGTACTTC.

Comment on this clone: Other DNA sequences in the sample encode the same CDR3. The rearrangement uses TRBV9 and TRBJ2-2, with TRBD1 identical over 9 bases. Germline V gene sequence: CDR1 SGDLS, CDR2 YYNGEE. J was trimmed by 2 bases and V by 2 bases; bases with no gene match: 4. CDR3 length equals 16 residues. The CDR3 here is CASSVLQGANTGELFF. CDR3 bases: TGTGCCAGCAGCGTCTTACAGGGGGCCAACACCGGGGAGCTGTTTTTT.

The V call is TRBV5-1, the J call TRBJ2-1; 11 bases are a match to TRBD2. Germline V gene data show CDR1 as SGHRS and CDR2 as YFSETQ. V was clipped by 3 bases and J by 5 bases; unmatched bases: 1. The length of the CDR3 is 14 residues. CDR3 sequence (DNA): TGCGCCAGCAGCTCGACTAGCGGGGACAATGAGCAGTTCTTC. It yields the protein CASSSTSGDNEQFF.

The chain combines TRBV9 with TRBJ1-2, with D hard to call. V was pared by 0 bases and J by 4 bases, with 10 bases between. Germline CDR1 reads SGDLS; CDR2 reads YYNGEE. CDR3 length equals 14 residues. CDR3 protein: CASSVDGSGYGYTF. The CDR3 DNA sequence: TGTGCCAGCAGCGTAGATGGGAGTGGCTATGGCTACACCTTC.

In its sample, this clone was seen once. V and J are TRBV10-2 and TRBJ2-7, with 8 bases matching TRBD1. The junction had 2 bases not matched to a gene; V was cut back by 2 bases and J by 2 bases. CDR1 and CDR2 from the germline V gene are WSHSY and SAAADI. This CDR3 comprises 14 residues. The CDR3 sequence is CASSEGQGPYEQYF. In nucleotides, the CDR3 is TGCGCCAGCAGTGAGGGACAGGGCCCCTACGAGCAGTACTTC.

The table lists this clone with a count of one. The junction departs from germline at one end; a sequencing error may be responsible. V and J are TRBV7-7 and TRBJ2-5; 9 nucleotides line up with TRBD1. Per germline, CDR1 SSHAT and CDR2 FNYEAQ (reference sequence). CDR3 length equals 14 residues. The DNA of the CDR3 is TGTGCTAGCAGCTCTACAGGGGGCGGGGAGACCCAGTACTTC. It is translated as CASSSTGGGETQYF.

This sequence joins TRBV5-1 and TRBJ1-1; D unresolved. The CDR3 spans 15 residues. The V gene lost 4 bases and the J gene lost 4 bases, with 17 bases spanning the gap. Germline CDR1 and CDR2: SGHRS and YFSETQ. CDR3 in amino acids: CASSGLSGRGTEAFF. In DNA, the CDR3 is TGCGCCAGCAGCGGGTTGTCTGGGCGGGGCACTGAAGCTTTCTTT.

V usage is TRBV5-5 and J usage is TRBJ1-6; 7 positions match TRBD1. The CDR3 sequence is 14 residues long. V dropped 0 bases and J dropped 10; count of bases not matched to a gene: 4. Looked up from germline, CDR1 is SGHKS and CDR2 is YYEKEE (reference sequence). CDR3 nucleotides: TGTGCCAGCAGCTTGGAAGGGGGCAACTCACCCCTCCACTTT. It encodes CASSLEGGNSPLHF.

V and J are TRBV18 and TRBJ2-5; 7 positions match TRBD1. Germline V lookup: CDR1 KGHSH, CDR2 LQKENI. The ends lost 5 bases at V and 4 bases at J; junction bases unmatched: 4. CDR3 length: 13 amino acids. CDR3 region: CASSSGQAETQYF. The CDR3 DNA reads TGTGCCAGCTCATCCGGACAGGCAGAGACCCAGTACTTC.

V gene TRBV25-1 combines with J gene TRBJ2-7; possible D gene TRBD2, 6 bases. CDR3 length: 13 amino acids. The V end was cut by 6 bases, the J end by 1 base, with 10 bases between. Germline CDR1 reads MGHDK; CDR2 reads SYGVNS. This chain's CDR3 is CASSREVSYEQYF. The CDR3 nucleotides are TGTGCCAGCAGCAGGGAGGTATCCTACGAGCAGTACTTC.

The chain uses TRBV7-3 and TRBJ2-5; 9 bases line up with TRBD2. Germline assignment: CDR1 SGHTA and CDR2 FQGTGA. The V gene end was trimmed by 5 bases and the J gene end by 9 bases; junction bases not matched to a gene: 13. The CDR3 runs 15 residues. The CDR3 reads CASSESGTSSLPQYF. CDR3 DNA sequence: TGTGCCAGCAGCGAGTCCGGGACTAGCAGCCTCCCCCAGTACTTC.

The chain combines TRBV3-1 (or the pseudogene TRBV3-2) with TRBJ2-2; TRBD2 matches 11 bases. Germline V lookup: CDR1 LGHDT, CDR2 YNNKEL (reference sequence). The CDR3 consists of 17 residues. The V segment lost 4 bases and the J segment 2 bases; nucleotides outside the gene matches: 6. CDR3 sequence reads: CASSRLAGGVNTGELFF. The CDR3 coding sequence is TGTGCCAGCAGCCGGTTAGCGGGAGGGGTAAACACCGGGGAGCTGTTTTTT.

V and J are TRBV5-4 and TRBJ2-7; TRBD1 matches 12 bases. Per germline, CDR1 SGHNT and CDR2 YYREEE (reference sequence). The CDR3 has 15 residues. J lost 3 bases, V lost 4 bases, and 5 bases had no gene match. DNA of the CDR3: TGTGCCAGCAGCGCTGGGACAGGGGGCTTCTACGAGCAGTACTTC. As protein: CASSAGTGGFYEQYF. Looking up the rest from reference TRBV5-4 and TRBJ2-7 gives the full variable domain: ETGVTQSPTHLIKTRGQQVTLRCSSQSGHNTVSWYQQALGQGPQFIFQYYREEENGRGNFPPRFSGLQFPNYSSELNVNALELDDSALYLCASSAGTGGFYEQYFGPGTRLTVT.

The chain links TRBV28 to TRBJ1-5; D ambiguous. Trimming took 5 bases from V and 4 from J, leaving 12 bases between them. The CDR3 runs 14 residues. Germline assignment: CDR1 MDHEN and CDR2 SYDVKM. The chain's CDR3 is CASSEGLKNQPQHF. The CDR3 DNA is TGTGCCAGCAGTGAGGGCCTAAAAAATCAGCCCCAGCATTTT.

The table lists this clone with a count of one. The V and J genes are TRBV23-1 and TRBJ2-7; possibly TRBD2 for D (7 bases). Being an ORF, TRBV23-1 has a function that is uncertain. This CDR3 has 16 residues. V was cut by 3 bases and J by 4 bases, with 19 bases left in between. The CDR3 reads CASSQGTLGGAYEQYF. In DNA, the CDR3 is TGCGCCAGCAGTCAGGGTACGTTGGGGGGGGCATACGAGCAGTACTTC.

This chain links TRBV10-3 with TRBJ2-2, with 10 positions matching TRBD1. This CDR3 has 18 amino acids. Trimming took 6 bases from V and 1 from J; bases not matched to a gene: 11. Germline V gene data show CDR1 as ENHRY and CDR2 as SYGVKD. CDR3 sequence: CAIRDTGQGPLNTGELFF. The CDR3 nucleotides read TGTGCCATCAGGGACACGGGACAGGGGCCCTTGAACACCGGGGAGCTGTTTTTT.

This clone turned up a few times. The gene calls are TRBV12-5 and TRBJ2-7; 12 bases are shared with TRBD2. With 2 bases clipped from V and 6 bases from J, the junction kept 2 bases outside the gene matches. CDR1 and CDR2 from the germline V gene are LGHNT and FRNRAP. The CDR3 sequence is 14 residues long. Here the CDR3 reads CASGLRGLAGEQYF. The CDR3 DNA follows: TGTGCTAGTGGTTTGCGGGGACTAGCGGGCGAGCAGTACTTC.

The chain carries TRBV5-1 and TRBJ2-7, with a weak D call TRBD1 (6 bases). Germline CDR1 is SGHRS and CDR2 is YFSETQ. The CDR3 totals 17 residues. Trimming pared 0 bases from V and 1 base from J, leaving 17 bases between. The CDR3 coding sequence is TGCGCCAGCAGCTTGGCCCGAGGGCAGGGGTCGTCCTACGAGCAGTACTTC. Translation: CASSLARGQGSSYEQYF.

This chain joins TRBV19 and TRBJ1-2; D call uncertain. The germline V and J ends were trimmed by 4 bases and 2 bases, with 11 bases remaining between them. CDR1 is LNHDA, CDR2 SQIVND, per germline (reference sequence). This CDR3 has 14 amino acids. The CDR3 region has the DNA TGTGCCAGTAGTACCCCGACGGGGAACTATGGCTACACCTTC. This codes for CASSTPTGNYGYTF.

The chain has TRBV2 and TRBJ1-2; the D gene is possibly TRBD1 (6 bases). The CDR3 contains 12 residues. Germline V lookup: CDR1 SNHLY, CDR2 FYNNEI. V was trimmed by 4 bases and J by 4 bases, leaving 7 bases between them. In nucleotides, the CDR3 is TGTGCCAGCAGTGGACAGGCCTATGGCTACACCTTC. Protein: CASSGQAYGYTF.

The chain uses TRBV5-1 and TRBJ2-6, with unresolved D. Germline CDR1 SGHRS, CDR2 YFSETQ. V lost 0 bases to trimming and J lost 0 bases, with 10 bases between them. The length of the CDR3 is 17 residues. The CDR3 nucleotides read TGCGCCAGCAGCTTGGGAGACAATTTCTCTGGGGCCAACGTCCTGACTTTC. Translating gives CASSLGDNFSGANVLTF.